The 21 T cell receptor beta chains reported below all come from one sample, sequenced in a study of CD8+ T cells in alopecia areata. Treatment in this sample: oral pan-JAK inhibitor, 5-10 mg twice daily. Extracted from the samples, RNA was reverse transcribed into cDNA to serve as the sequencing template. The protocol was immunoSEQ multiplex PCR, while the TCRdb copy is restricted to in-frame clones and leaves out a portion. The sample carries roughly 210,000 clones, less than 50% recorded once. This material consisted of CD4+ T cells sorted from blood, taken between weeks 36 and 40, from a patient treated with tofacitinib. Receptor source: a human donor with alopecia areata.

This clone was seen a few times. The chain combines TRBV29-1 with TRBJ2-7, with 7 bases lining up with TRBD1. CDR1 is SQVTM and CDR2 is ANQGSEA in the germline V gene. The CDR3 sequence is 13 residues long. Unmatched junction bases numbered 6, after V lost 6 bases and J lost 1 base. CDR3 sequence (DNA): TGCAGCGTCCCGGGGACAGCGTCCTACGAGCAGTACTTC. Its protein product is CSVPGTASYEQYF.

In regard to this clone: The sample holds other DNA sequences that translate to the same CDR3. The chain links TRBV29-1 to TRBJ1-1; no firm D call. From germline, CDR1 is SQVTM and CDR2 ANQGSEA. The V end was cut by 5 bases, the J end by 3 bases, with 7 bases between. The CDR3 totals 11 residues. CDR3 protein: CSVTRDTEAFF. CDR3 coding DNA: TGCAGCGTTACGCGGGACACTGAAGCTTTCTTT.

This clone was counted only a few times. CDR3 nucleotides: TGCAGCGTCGATCTAGCGGGAGGAGGGGGCTCCTACAATGAGCAGTTCTTC. This encodes CSVDLAGGGGSYNEQFF. The chain combines TRBV29-1 with TRBJ2-1; 11 nucleotides line up with TRBD2. Trimming removed 6 bases from V and 0 bases from J; junction bases left unmatched: 10. CDR1 is SQVTM, CDR2 ANQGSEA, per germline. This CDR3 has 17 amino acids.

DNA for the CDR3: TGTGCCAGCAGCATTAGCGGATCCGCCACAGATACGCAGTATTTT. Protein: CASSISGSATDTQYF. The chain recombines TRBV7-2 with TRBJ2-3, with a tentative D call TRBD2 (6 bases). CDR3 size: 15 residues. Trimming pared 5 bases from V and 2 bases from J, leaving 14 bases between. The germline V gene encodes CDR1 SGHTA and CDR2 FQGNSA.

The V and J genes are TRBV20-1 and TRBJ2-7, with D perhaps assigned TRBD1 or TRBD2 (5 bases each). The CDR3 has 11 residues. Trimming shortened V by 6 bases and J by 5 bases, and 11 bases separated the two germline ends. Germline V gene lookup returns CDR1 DFQATT and CDR2 SNEGSKA (reference sequence). The CDR3 is CSAGVTDEQYF. The CDR3, as DNA: TGCAGTGCGGGGGTTACAGACGAGCAGTACTTC.

A few counts support this clone. CDR3 residues: CASSLDPGSEAFF. CDR3 DNA sequence: TGCGCCAGCAGCTTGGATCCGGGGTCTGAAGCTTTCTTT. The V and J genes are TRBV5-1 and TRBJ1-1; D ambiguous. Germline V gene data show CDR1 as SGHRS and CDR2 as YFSETQ. CDR3 size: 13 residues. V dropped 0 bases and J dropped 6 bases, with 9 bases sitting between them.

This clone was seen more than once but under ten times. The J gene is TRBJ2-7, the V gene TRBV11-1, with 10 bases identical to TRBD2. Unmatched junction bases numbered 4, after V lost 2 bases and J lost 3 bases. Germline V gene data show CDR1 as SGHAT and CDR2 as FQDESV (reference sequence). The CDR3 runs 15 residues. The CDR3 here is CASSLMASGSYEQYF. The CDR3 bases are TGTGCCAGCAGCTTAATGGCTAGCGGGAGCTACGAGCAGTACTTC.

This clone showed up just a few times. The chain employs TRBV20-1 and TRBJ2-1; D is undetermined. V was trimmed by 0 bases and J by 16 bases, leaving 13 bases between them. The germline CDR1 and CDR2 sequences are DFQATT and SNEGSKA (reference sequence). CDR3 length: 11 amino acids. The CDR3 DNA reads TGCAGTGCTAGAGACCCCATCATGCCCTTCTTC. Residues: CSARDPIMPFF.

This clone has just a few counts. Other DNA sequences from this sample encode an identical CDR3 as well. The rearrangement uses TRBV2 and TRBJ1-2; TRBD1 might be the D (6 bases). CDR3 length equals 12 residues. V dropped 3 bases and J dropped 4 bases, with 6 bases sitting between them. In germline, CDR1 is SNHLY, CDR2 FYNNEI. This chain's CDR3 is CASSDRGYGYTF. CDR3 bases: TGTGCCAGCAGTGACAGGGGCTATGGCTACACCTTC.

This clone was seen more than once but under ten times. J is TRBJ2-5 and V is TRBV5-1; 8 nucleotides align to TRBD1. The CDR3 is 15 residues long. Germline-derived CDR1 and CDR2 are SGHRS and YFSETQ. The J segment lost 4 bases and the V segment lost 3 bases, leaving 8 bases of the junction unmatched. CDR3 coding DNA: TGCGCCAGCAGCTCAGGGGGCGCTTTCGGAGAGACCCAGTACTTC. Protein product: CASSSGGAFGETQYF.

This clone has a handful of counts. The J gene is TRBJ2-7, the V gene TRBV28, with 9 bases that match TRBD1. CDR1 and CDR2 (germline): MDHEN, SYDVKM. With V trimmed by 5 bases and J by 2 bases, 10 bases remained unmatched. The CDR3 has 16 amino acids. CDR3 sequence reads: CASSTRQGGFAYEQYF. The CDR3 coding sequence is TGTGCCAGCAGTACCCGACAGGGGGGTTTCGCCTACGAGCAGTACTTC.

The chain uses TRBV9 and TRBJ2-7; TRBD2 agrees at 7 bases. Per the germline V gene, CDR1 is SGDLS and CDR2 is YYNGEE. V was clipped by 4 bases and J by 1 base; unmatched bases: 5. The CDR3 totals 14 residues. CDR3 bases: TGTGCCAGCAGCTCTGAGGGAGGGTCCTACGAGCAGTACTTC. This gives the protein CASSSEGGSYEQYF.

This chain joins TRBV30 and TRBJ1-2; TRBD1 agrees at 7 bases. Germline V gene lookup returns CDR1 GTSNPN and CDR2 SVGIG (reference sequence). The CDR3 runs 13 residues. V trimming: 5 bases; J trimming: 2 bases; junction bases outside the gene matches: 5. CDR3 in amino acids: CAWARQGNYGYTF. The CDR3 nucleotides are TGTGCCTGGGCAAGACAGGGAAACTATGGCTACACCTTC.

This clone was counted only a few times. The chain recombines TRBV30 with TRBJ2-2; TRBD2 matches at 7 bases. The trim removed 7 bases at V and 0 bases at J, leaving 2 bases unmatched. Germline assignment: CDR1 GTSNPN and CDR2 SVGIG (reference sequence). The CDR3 loop spans 13 amino acids. The CDR3 DNA follows: TGTGCCTCTAGCGGCTCGAACACCGGGGAGCTGTTTTTT. This translates into CASSGSNTGELFF.

On this clone itself: Because the CDR3's place on the DNA is in doubt, the DNA is left out and the CDR3 is given as listed by TCRdb. The chain joins TRBV30 to TRBJ2-4. The CDR3 length equals 15 residues, ends included. Germline V gene data show CDR1 as GTSNPN and CDR2 as SVGIG (reference sequence). This CDR3 is CAYLRAGTAKNIQYF.

This clone was found a few times. The chain joins TRBV5-4 to TRBJ2-7; 11 bases map to TRBD2. Germline CDR1 reads SGHNT; CDR2 reads YYREEE (reference sequence). V lost 4 bases, J lost 2 bases, and 5 bases stayed unmatched. This CDR3 has 15 amino acids. The CDR3 loop is CASSTLAGVTYEQYF. CDR3 nucleotides: TGTGCCAGCAGCACACTAGCGGGAGTAACCTACGAGCAGTACTTC.

This clone was seen more than once but under ten times. V and J are TRBV14 and TRBJ2-2; D is unclear. Germline assignment: CDR1 SGHDN and CDR2 FVKESK. Trimming left V 0 bases short and J 5 bases short, with 7 bases between. This CDR3 contains 14 residues. The CDR3 reads CASSQEWATGELFF. CDR3 DNA sequence: TGTGCCAGCAGCCAAGAATGGGCTACCGGGGAGCTGTTTTTT.

The chain links TRBV19 to TRBJ2-7, with TRBD2 as a possible D gene (5 bases). The V and J ends lost 2 bases and 3 bases respectively, with 11 bases between them. CDR3 length: 14 amino acids. Germline-derived CDR1 and CDR2 are LNHDA and SQIVND (reference sequence). In DNA, the CDR3 is TGTGCCAGTAGTATACGGGGTTACGACTACGAGCAGTACTTC. Translating it yields CASSIRGYDYEQYF.

This clone has only a few counts. At the DNA level, this CDR3 is encoded by other sequences in the same sample as well. The V gene is TRBV20-1, the J gene TRBJ2-5; 7 bases are a match to TRBD2. The CDR3 has 11 amino acids. From germline, CDR1 is DFQATT and CDR2 SNEGSKA (reference sequence). V shed 6 bases, J shed 4 bases, and the junction held 2 bases outside the gene matches. The CDR3 loop reads CSAGGRETQYF. DNA of the CDR3: TGCAGTGCGGGAGGGAGAGAGACCCAGTACTTC.

The V and J genes are TRBV4-1 and TRBJ1-2, with D unresolved. The CDR3 has 14 residues. Germline values: CDR1 MGHRA, CDR2 YSYEKL. The V and J ends lost 4 bases and 4 bases respectively, with 13 bases between them. For the CDR3, the DNA is TGCGCCAGCAGCCCCGCGGATGTTGGCTATGGCTACACCTTC. This codes for CASSPADVGYGYTF.

The chain joins TRBV28 to TRBJ2-7; TRBD2 matches 12 bases. Trimming at V came to 6 bases and at J to 5 bases, leaving 8 bases not matched to a gene. The germline gives CDR1 MDHEN, CDR2 SYDVKM. The CDR3 contains 15 residues. This CDR3 reads CASRSGLAGINEQYF. The CDR3 nucleotides are TGTGCCAGCAGATCCGGACTAGCGGGAATCAACGAGCAGTACTTC.